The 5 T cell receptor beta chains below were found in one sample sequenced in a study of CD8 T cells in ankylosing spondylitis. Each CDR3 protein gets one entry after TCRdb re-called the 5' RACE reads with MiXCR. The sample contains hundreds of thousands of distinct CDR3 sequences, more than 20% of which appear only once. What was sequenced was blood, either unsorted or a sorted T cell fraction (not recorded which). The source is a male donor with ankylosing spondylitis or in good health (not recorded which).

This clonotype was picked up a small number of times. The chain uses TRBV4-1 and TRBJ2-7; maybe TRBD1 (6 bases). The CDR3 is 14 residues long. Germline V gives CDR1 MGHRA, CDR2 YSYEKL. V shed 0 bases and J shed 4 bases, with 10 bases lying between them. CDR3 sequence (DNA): TGCGCCAGCAGCCAAGAGCAGGGGCGGTACGAGCAGTACTTC. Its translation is CASSQEQGRYEQYF.

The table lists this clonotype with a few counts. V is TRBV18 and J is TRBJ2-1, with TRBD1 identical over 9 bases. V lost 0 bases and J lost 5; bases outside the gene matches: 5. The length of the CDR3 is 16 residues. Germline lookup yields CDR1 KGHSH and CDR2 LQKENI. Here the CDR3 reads CASSPPGTGKNNEQFF. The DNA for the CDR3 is TGTGCCAGCTCACCACCCGGGACAGGGAAAAACAATGAGCAGTTCTTC.

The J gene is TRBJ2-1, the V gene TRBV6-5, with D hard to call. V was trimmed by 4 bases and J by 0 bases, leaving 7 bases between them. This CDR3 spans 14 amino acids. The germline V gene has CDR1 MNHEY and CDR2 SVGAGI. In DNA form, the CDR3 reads TGTGCCAGCAGTTCCACCAGCTCCTACAATGAGCAGTTCTTC. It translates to CASSSTSSYNEQFF.

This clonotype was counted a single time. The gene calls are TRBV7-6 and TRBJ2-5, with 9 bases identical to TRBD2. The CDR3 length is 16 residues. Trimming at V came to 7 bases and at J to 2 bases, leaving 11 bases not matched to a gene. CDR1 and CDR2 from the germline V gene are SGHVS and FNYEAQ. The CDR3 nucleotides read TGTGCCAGCACCGAGGGGCTAGCGGGGCCTCAAGAGACCCAGTACTTC. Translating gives CASTEGLAGPQETQYF.

CDR3 coding DNA: TGTGCCAGCAGCTTGAGGGACTATGGCTACACCTTC. Amino acids: CASSLRDYGYTF. The V gene is TRBV5-6, the J gene TRBJ1-2, with D unresolved. This CDR3 has 12 amino acids. The germline gives CDR1 SGHDT, CDR2 YYEEEE. Trimming cost V 1 base and J 3 bases, with 4 bases left between them.